This T cell receptor beta chain was documented in a study of PD-1 blockade in classical Hodgkin lymphoma. Study observations and caveats: Repertoire differences lack defined causes, possibly disease activity or prior therapy. Before treatment, TCR diversity in newly diagnosed patients was reportedly lower than in healthy donors.

Libraries were prepared by immunoSEQ multiplex PCR; TCRdb keeps only in-frame clonotypes and omits some of them. The data contain some 34,000 clones, more than 85% of them singletons. Specified time point: newly diagnosed, previously untreated cHL patient sample. Magnetic negative selection served to purify CD4+ T cells out of PBMCs that had been thawed. Comparison PBMCs came from previously untreated, newly diagnosed classical Hodgkin lymphoma patients. The CDR3 spans 12 residues. Germline values: CDR1 LNHNV, CDR2 YYDKDF (reference sequence). V lost 0 bases, J lost 6 bases, and 3 bases lay in between. Comments on this clone: Its antigen is currently unknown.

Sequencing was done on a sample of CD4+ T cells from blood. This receptor was identified in a human donor with classical Hodgkin lymphoma. The chain employs TRBV15 and TRBJ1-5, with unresolved D. This CDR3 reads CATSRDRQPQHF. The CDR3 DNA sequence: TGTGCCACCAGCAGAGATCGTCAGCCCCAGCATTTT.